Here is one T cell receptor beta chain with its context. The data stem from a study of blood T cell repertoires in COVID-19. The overall study: T cells, B-cell-depleted T cells, or PBMCs supplied cDNA or gDNA.

Repertoires were generated with immunoSEQ multiplex PCR, while TCRdb's copy carries only in-frame clones and drops some. The sample carries roughly 400,000 clones, 70% to 90% recorded once. Participants were aged about 18 to 100 years from around 24 US areas. The germline V and J ends were trimmed by 5 bases and 2 bases, with 7 bases remaining between them. The CDR3 is 13 amino acids. The clonotype comes from a woman in her thirties or forties with acute COVID-19. Sequenced sample: PBMCs or T cells enriched from blood (not recorded which). The chain has TRBV12-3 or TRBV12-4 and TRBJ1-3; D is unresolved. The CDR3 DNA follows: TGTGCCAGCAGTCCCCGTGCTGGAAACACCATATATTTT. It yields the protein CASSPRAGNTIYF.